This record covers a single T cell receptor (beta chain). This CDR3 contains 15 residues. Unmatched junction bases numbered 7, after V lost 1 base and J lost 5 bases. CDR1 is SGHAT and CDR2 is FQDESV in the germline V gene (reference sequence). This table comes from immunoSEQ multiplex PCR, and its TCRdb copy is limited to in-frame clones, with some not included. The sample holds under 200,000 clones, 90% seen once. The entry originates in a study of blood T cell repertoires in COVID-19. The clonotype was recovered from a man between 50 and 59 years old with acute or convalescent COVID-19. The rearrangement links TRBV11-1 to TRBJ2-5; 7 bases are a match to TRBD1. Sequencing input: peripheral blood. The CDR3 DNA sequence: TGTGCCAGCAGCTTAGTACGGACAGGTCGGGAGACCCAGTACTTC. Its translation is CASSLVRTGRETQYF.